The sample holds a few counts of the clone carrying this TCR beta chain. Its antigen is unknown. The sample comes from a study of T cell responses to AZD1222 COVID-19 vaccine. Germline V gene lookup returns CDR1 MNHEY and CDR2 SMNVEV (reference sequence). The ends lost 8 bases at V and 8 bases at J; junction bases unmatched: 10. CDR3 length: 15 amino acids. The repertoire was sequenced with immunoSEQ multiplex PCR; TCRdb's copy has only in-frame clones and lacks some. The sample lists some 130,000 clones, about 88% occurring once. Study results and caveats: Spike-specific TCRs gained breadth and depth after people received two AZD1222 doses.

This TCR derives from an adult in good health. The chain employs TRBV27 and TRBJ1-6, with 9 bases identical to TRBD1. The material sequenced was peripheral blood, taken on day 0 of AZD1222 vaccination. The CDR3: CASQTGGIRDSPLHF. CDR3 bases: TGTGCCAGCCAAACAGGGGGCATTAGAGATTCACCCCTCCACTTT.